This T cell receptor beta chain was captured in a study of early T cells in non-severe SARS-CoV-2 infection. This CDR3 contains 14 residues. Trimming took off 4 bases at V and 0 bases at J, with 6 bases between the two ends. Researchers tagged individual cDNA molecules with unique molecular identifiers. TCRdb re-called the 5' RACE reads with MiXCR, one entry per CDR3 protein. The sample records more than 60,000 distinct CDR3 sequences, around 13% being singletons. This clonotype was seen at least ten times. Its antigen remains unknown. Study-wide findings and caveats: VDJdb-based annotation leaned toward anti-spike CD8 responses and missed private and CD4 specificities.

Sequencing was done on a sample of whole blood. The chain employs TRBV12-3 or TRBV12-4 and TRBJ2-2; D is possibly TRBD2 (5 bases). The TCR was taken from an adult who was a healthcare worker with PCR-confirmed SARS-CoV-2 infection or an uninfected control (not recorded which). This chain's CDR3 is CASSSGANTGELFF. The CDR3 DNA is TGTGCCAGCAGTTCCGGGGCGAACACCGGGGAGCTGTTTTTT.